The rows below give T cell receptor beta chains drawn from one sample of a study of CD8 T cells in ankylosing spondylitis. TCRdb ran MiXCR on the 5' RACE reads and lists one entry per CDR3 protein. The table lists 200,000 to 300,000 distinct CDR3 sequences, roughly 32% of them singletons. The source material was blood, either unsorted or a sorted T cell fraction (not recorded which). All receptors derive from a male donor with ankylosing spondylitis or in good health (not recorded which). The CDR3 runs from the conserved cysteine through the conserved F or W. D genes are given only for firm matches.

NA | TRBJ2-2 | TRBV7-2 | CASGMWTDTGELFF
TRBD1 | TRBJ2-1 | TRBV20-1 | CSARTGDVDEQFF
NA | TRBJ2-2 | TRBV3-1 | CASSPLDVTGELFF
TRBD1 | TRBJ1-3 | TRBV29-1 | CSVEGTGEGNTIYF
NA | TRBJ2-1 | TRBV20-1 | CSARETASYNEQFF
TRBD1 | TRBJ2-3 | TRBV24-1 | CATSDRDRGLTDTQYF
TRBD1 | TRBJ1-2 | TRBV20-1 | CSARPGTGGDGYTF
NA | TRBJ2-3 | TRBV12-3/TRBV12-4 | CASSRGGEATDTQYF
NA | TRBJ2-3 | TRBV6-5 | CASSSYNTDTQYF
NA | TRBJ2-5 | TRBV12-3/TRBV12-4 | CASSIGSKVETQYF
NA | TRBJ2-7 | TRBV7-6 | CASSLYGGYSEQYF
TRBD1 | TRBJ2-5 | TRBV29-1 | CSVPGQGETQYF
NA | TRBJ2-7 | TRBV20-1 | CSAQPTGDEQYF
TRBD1 | TRBJ1-2 | TRBV30 | CAWSEDRGYTF
NA | TRBJ2-1 | TRBV6-5 | CASSYGWQTTYNEQFF
NA | TRBJ2-3 | TRBV20-1 | CSARDQTRDTQYF
TRBD2 | TRBJ2-1 | TRBV12-3/TRBV12-4 | CASGGENEQFF
NA | TRBJ1-6 | TRBV7-9 | CASSLVIGGSPLHF
NA | TRBJ2-7 | TRBV5-1 | CASSLEFNYEQYF
TRBD1 | TRBJ2-3 | TRBV20-1 | CSAALSTGGLRDTQYF
TRBD2 | TRBJ2-5 | TRBV5-1 | CASSFSSGVAETQYF
TRBD1 | TRBJ1-6 | TRBV7-9 | CASSSRLVQDRHGALHF
TRBD1 | TRBJ2-5 | TRBV4-1 | CASSQDERQGKETQYF
NA | TRBJ1-1 | TRBV12-5 | CASGLVLGQTLKNTEAFF
NA | TRBJ2-1 | TRBV5-4 | CASSFGGWGSEQFF
TRBD2 | TRBJ2-7 | TRBV27 | CASSLSFRDGGRSDEQYF
TRBD1 | TRBJ2-7 | TRBV10-3 | CAISQTGDYEQYF
NA | TRBJ2-2 | TRBV12-3/TRBV12-4 | CASSFPTQYTGELFF
TRBD2 | TRBJ2-5 | TRBV9 | CASSAESSGGYQETQYF
NA | TRBJ1-1 | TRBV6-5 | CASVRYTEAFF
NA | TRBJ2-7 | TRBV20-1 | CSARDGEQYF
NA | TRBJ2-5 | TRBV10-3 | CAISGSQETQYF
NA | TRBJ2-2 | TRBV11-2 | CASTRTISNTGELFF
NA | TRBJ1-3 | TRBV29-1 | CSVAPAGGNTIYF
TRBD1 | TRBJ1-1 | TRBV12-3/TRBV12-4 | CASTRQGAWTEAFF
NA | TRBJ1-1 | TRBV20-1 | CSASIRTEAFF
NA | TRBJ2-7 | TRBV12-3/TRBV12-4 | CASSLHNYEQYF
TRBD2 | TRBJ2-1 | TRBV4-2 | CASSQDGGGAWNEQFF
TRBD2 | TRBJ2-3 | TRBV27 | CASSPGLAGAPTLEDTQYF
TRBD2 | TRBJ2-2 | TRBV10-3 | CAIRSVAGAPGELFF